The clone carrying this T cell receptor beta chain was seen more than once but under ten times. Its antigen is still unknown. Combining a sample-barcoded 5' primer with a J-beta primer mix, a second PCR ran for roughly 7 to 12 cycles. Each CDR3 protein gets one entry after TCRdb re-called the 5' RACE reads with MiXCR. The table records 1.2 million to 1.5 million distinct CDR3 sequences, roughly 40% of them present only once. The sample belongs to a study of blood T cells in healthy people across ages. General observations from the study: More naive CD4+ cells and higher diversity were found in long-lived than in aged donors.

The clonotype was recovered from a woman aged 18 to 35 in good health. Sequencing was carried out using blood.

CDR3 bases: TGCGCCAGCAGCCAAGGGGCAGCGGTTGGACAGGCTAACAATGAGCAGTTCTTC. This gives the protein CASSQGAAVGQANNEQFF. The chain joins TRBV4-1 to TRBJ2-1; TRBD1 matches 7 bases. CDR1 and CDR2 (germline): MGHRA, YSYEKL. The CDR3 runs to 18 residues. Germline trimming cut 1 base from V and 5 bases from J; bases unmatched to any gene: 14.